Sequencing of this T cell receptor beta chain was carried out in a study of OX40 agonist ivuxolimab in advanced cancers. For the study at large: Six ivuxolimab dose levels, 0.01 to 10 mg/kg, were given intravenously every 2 weeks. Those treated in dose escalation had hepatocellular carcinoma, melanoma, renal cell cancer or head and neck cancer.

General study points: The average count of expanded clones was higher among CD8+ T cells than among CD4+. By week 6 at 0.1 to 3.0 mg/kg, blood CD4+ and CD8+ T cells had expanded clonally.

This clone has a handful of counts. Its antigen remains unknown. Trimming took 0 bases from V and 11 from J, leaving 13 bases between them. Per the germline V gene, CDR1 is LGHNA and CDR2 is YSLEER. The CDR3 covers 13 residues. The assay was immunoSEQ multiplex PCR, and TCRdb's table has in-frame clones only and misses some. The data show roughly 66,000 clones, around 84% seen once. This chain joins TRBV4-3 and TRBJ1-1; D not certain. The sample was CD4+ or CD8+ T cells sorted from blood, taken in a trial of the OX40 agonist ivuxolimab. The TCR comes from an adult with an advanced solid tumor such as melanoma, head and neck, liver or kidney cancer. This CDR3 reads CASSQDQVQRAFF. CDR3 nucleotides: TGCGCCAGCAGCCAAGATCAGGTCCAGCGGGCTTTCTTT.